The 26 T cell receptor beta chains below were found in one sample sequenced in a study of control samples from healthy donors and cancer patients. Some clones are missing from TCRdb's copy, which holds only in-frame ones; the method was immunoSEQ multiplex PCR. In the table there are around 120,000 clones, around 90% of which are singletons. The sample consisted of blood. Receptor source: a woman in her seventies in good health.

The rearrangement links TRBV10-3 to TRBJ1-1; D uncertain. The V end lost 10 bases, the J end lost 0 bases, and 12 bases lay between the germline ends. This CDR3 is built from 13 residues. Germline CDR1 reads ENHRY; CDR2 reads SYGVKD. CDR3 sequence: CATTQELNTEAFF. The CDR3 DNA reads TGTGCCACTACGCAGGAATTGAACACTGAAGCTTTCTTT.

This clone turned up a few times. The V and J genes are TRBV7-9 and TRBJ1-3, with 7 bases identical to TRBD1. The ends lost 11 bases at V and 0 bases at J; junction bases unmatched: 7. CDR1 and CDR2 (germline): SEHNR, FQNEAQ (reference sequence). The CDR3 runs to 14 residues. CDR3 sequence reads: CAGTGASSGNTIYF. The CDR3 DNA reads TGTGCCGGCACAGGGGCCAGCTCTGGAAACACCATATATTTT.

The CDR3 sequence: CASSLGYGGEAFF. CDR3 DNA sequence: TGTGCCAGCAGTTTAGGGTATGGAGGTGAAGCTTTCTTT. The rearrangement uses TRBV12-3 or TRBV12-4 and TRBJ1-1; D uncertain. Between the trimmed V and J ends, which lost 1 base and 7 bases, there was a span of 10 bases. This CDR3 is built from 13 residues.

This chain connects TRBV18 to TRBJ1-1; D gene ambiguous. The CDR3 has 14 residues. Germline V CDR1 and CDR2: KGHSH, LQKENI. V lost 0 bases to trimming and J lost 1 base, with 6 bases between them. CDR3: CASSPPDQNTEAFF. The CDR3 nucleotides are TGTGCCAGCTCACCACCGGATCAGAACACTGAAGCTTTCTTT.

This chain joins TRBV9 and TRBJ1-5; unclear D gene. The CDR3 is made up of 14 amino acids. V was trimmed by 0 bases and J by 1 base, leaving 5 bases between them. Germline-derived CDR1 and CDR2 are SGDLS and YYNGEE. CDR3: CASSVGGSNQPQHF. CDR3 nucleotide sequence: TGTGCCAGCAGCGTAGGAGGGAGCAATCAGCCCCAGCATTTT.

J is TRBJ2-1 and V is TRBV5-8; 11 bases are shared with TRBD2. The trim removed 0 bases at V and 8 bases at J, leaving 4 bases unmatched. The CDR3 covers 15 residues. The germline V gene has CDR1 SGHTS and CDR2 YDEGEE. This CDR3 is CASSLGTSGRDEQFF. For the CDR3, the DNA is TGTGCCAGCAGCTTGGGGACTAGCGGGCGGGATGAGCAGTTCTTC.

V is TRBV4-1 and J is TRBJ2-5; 8 bases align to TRBD2. The J segment lost 7 bases and the V segment lost 2 bases, leaving 9 bases of the junction unmatched. The CDR3 length is 15 residues. CDR1 and CDR2 from the germline V gene are MGHRA and YSYEKL. CDR3 bases: TGCGCCAGCAGCCAAAGACCGGGACTAGAGGTGACCCAGTACTTC. This gives the protein CASSQRPGLEVTQYF.

This chain joins TRBV4-1 and TRBJ2-7; D is uncertain. Trimming left V 3 bases short and J 1 base short, with 10 bases between. Looked up from germline, CDR1 is MGHRA and CDR2 is YSYEKL. The CDR3 totals 14 residues. In nucleotides, the CDR3 is TGCGCCAGCAGCCACAGCGAGGAATCCTACGAGCAGTACTTC. Translated: CASSHSEESYEQYF.

The rearrangement uses TRBV6-6 and TRBJ1-4, with 8 nucleotides matching TRBD1. This CDR3 has 15 amino acids. Trimming removed 5 bases from V and 8 bases from J; junction bases left unmatched: 10. CDR1 and CDR2 from the germline V gene are MNHNY and SVGAGI (reference sequence). CDR3 protein: CASSTRRTGKEKLFF. The CDR3 DNA reads TGTGCCAGCAGTACGCGTCGGACAGGGAAAGAAAAACTGTTTTTT.

The chain is built from TRBV14 and TRBJ2-3, with 8 bases identical to TRBD2. J lost 2 bases, V lost 4 bases, and 11 bases had no gene match. Germline assignment: CDR1 SGHDN and CDR2 FVKESK. The CDR3 extends over 17 amino acids. The CDR3 loop is CASSPTGRGGFTDTQYF. The CDR3 DNA sequence: TGTGCCAGCAGCCCCACCGGACGGGGGGGTTTCACAGATACGCAGTATTTT.

The J gene is TRBJ1-6, the V gene TRBV4-2, with D maybe TRBD1 (5 bases). Germline lookup yields CDR1 LGHNA and CDR2 YNFKEQ. There are 15 residues in the CDR3. V was cut by 2 bases and J by 8 bases, with 13 bases left in between. The CDR3: CASSQTVTRDSPLHF. CDR3 DNA: TGTGCCAGCAGCCAAACGGTTACCAGGGATTCACCCCTCCACTTT.

The chain combines TRBV18 with TRBJ1-1; no definite D call. The CDR3 is made up of 16 amino acids. Germline loops: CDR1 KGHSH, CDR2 LQKENI. Trimming cost V 5 bases and J 1 base, with 17 bases left between them. The CDR3 sequence: CASSNFQGRGNTEAFF. CDR3 nucleotides: TGTGCCAGCTCAAACTTCCAAGGGCGGGGGAACACTGAAGCTTTCTTT.

V gene TRBV6-5 combines with J gene TRBJ1-1; a weak D match, TRBD1 (5 bases). This CDR3 contains 13 residues. The V and J ends lost 2 bases and 8 bases respectively, with 12 bases between them. Looked up from germline, CDR1 is MNHEY and CDR2 is SVGAGI. The CDR3, as DNA: TGTGCCAGCAGTTACACCGCAGGGCTAGAAGCTTTCTTT. Its protein is CASSYTAGLEAFF.

The rearrangement uses TRBV7-2 and TRBJ1-1, with 8 bases aligning to TRBD1. The CDR3 loop spans 12 amino acids. CDR1 is SGHTA, CDR2 FQGNSA, per germline. V lost 7 bases to trimming and J lost 8 bases; unmatched junction nucleotides: 6. This CDR3 is CASNAGGLEAFF. The CDR3 DNA is TGTGCCAGCAATGCAGGGGGCTTGGAAGCTTTCTTT.

This clone has more than one count but fewer than ten. This chain links TRBV5-1 with TRBJ1-5; D possibly corresponds to TRBD1 (6 bases). V shed 2 bases and J shed 5 bases, with 11 bases lying between them. This CDR3 spans 14 amino acids. The germline V gene has CDR1 SGHRS and CDR2 YFSETQ. The CDR3 sequence: CASSFTGPDQPQHF. The CDR3 nucleotides read TGCGCCAGCAGCTTTACAGGGCCGGATCAGCCCCAGCATTTT.

The gene calls are TRBV7-8 and TRBJ2-7, with D maybe TRBD1 (6 bases). The germline gives CDR1 SGHVS, CDR2 FQNEAQ. Between the trimmed V and J ends, which lost 4 bases and 6 bases, there was a span of 13 bases. The CDR3 runs 13 residues. CDR3 amino acids: CASSYSTGSEQYF. The CDR3 DNA sequence: TGTGCCAGCAGCTACTCAACAGGGAGCGAGCAGTACTTC.

This rearrangement joins TRBV7-9 to TRBJ1-1, with a weak D call TRBD1 (5 bases). This CDR3 region has 11 residues. Germline CDR1 SEHNR, CDR2 FQNEAQ (reference sequence). Trimming took off 1 base at V and 8 bases at J, with 5 bases between the two ends. The CDR3 coding sequence is TGTGCCAGCAGCTTAGGGGGGGAAGCTTTCTTT. It is translated as CASSLGGEAFF.

This rearrangement joins TRBV7-9 to TRBJ1-1, with TRBD1 identical over 7 bases. V was clipped by 6 bases and J by 0 bases; unmatched bases: 7. CDR1 and CDR2 from the germline V gene are SEHNR and FQNEAQ (reference sequence). This CDR3 has 15 amino acids. DNA for the CDR3: TGTGCCAGCAGTTACCAGACAGGGTTGAACACTGAAGCTTTCTTT. The encoded protein is CASSYQTGLNTEAFF.

The chain carries TRBV19 and TRBJ1-1; D is unclear. The germline V gene encodes CDR1 LNHDA and CDR2 SQIVND (reference sequence). V was trimmed by 3 bases and J by 1 base, leaving 3 bases between them. This CDR3 is built from 12 residues. The CDR3 region has the DNA TGTGCCAGTAGTATGTGGAACACTGAAGCTTTCTTT. It specifies CASSMWNTEAFF.

This chain connects TRBV7-9 to TRBJ2-3, with 7 bases fitting TRBD2. CDR1 is SEHNR and CDR2 is FQNEAQ in the germline V gene (reference sequence). The CDR3 spans 13 residues. V shed 1 base, J shed 5 bases, and the junction held 0 bases outside the gene matches. The CDR3 DNA follows: TGTGCCAGCAGCTTAGTAGCGGGAGATACGCAGTATTTT. It translates to CASSLVAGDTQYF.

The rearrangement uses TRBV4-3 and TRBJ1-5, with D possibly being TRBD1 (6 bases). The CDR3 has 16 residues. Germline values: CDR1 LGHNA, CDR2 YSLEER. V was shortened by 0 bases and J by 7 bases, with 16 bases between the two germline ends. For the CDR3, the DNA is TGCGCCAGCAGCCAAGAGTGGGGACACGGAGGGCAGCCCCAGCATTTT. It yields the protein CASSQEWGHGGQPQHF.

This clone occurred once. The rearrangement links TRBV11-2 to TRBJ2-5, with D uncertain. Germline CDR1 is SGHAT and CDR2 is FQNNGV. Trimming shortened V by 8 bases and J by 1 base, and 14 bases separated the two germline ends. This CDR3 has 14 residues. The CDR3 DNA sequence: TGTGCCAGCCAAAAAGGGTACTCCCAAGAGACCCAGTACTTC. It specifies CASQKGYSQETQYF. The complete variable domain, with remaining parts taken from reference TRBV11-2 and TRBJ2-5, reads EAGVAQSPRYKIIEKRQSVAFWCNPISGHATLYWYQQILGQGPKLLIQFQNNGVVDDSQLPKDRFSAERLKGVDSTLKIQPAKLEDSAVYLCASQKGYSQETQYFGPGTRLLVL.

The rearrangement links TRBV4-1 to TRBJ2-6, with TRBD1 matching 7 bases. Unmatched junction bases numbered 2, after V lost 3 bases and J lost 0 bases. CDR3 length: 16 amino acids. CDR1 is MGHRA, CDR2 YSYEKL, per germline. The DNA of the CDR3 is TGCGCCAGCAGCCAGACAGGGATCTCTGGGGCCAACGTCCTGACTTTC. This encodes CASSQTGISGANVLTF.

This chain uses TRBV7-2 with TRBJ2-7; 8 bases match TRBD2. The V gene's germline CDR1 is SGHTA and CDR2 FQGNSA. The V segment lost 5 bases and the J segment 4 bases; nucleotides outside the gene matches: 7. The CDR3 contains 14 residues. The CDR3 DNA reads as TGTGCCAGCAGCCCCGGGGGGGGCGGGTACGAGCAGTACTTC. This translates into CASSPGGGGYEQYF.

The genes are TRBV19 and TRBJ2-2; TRBD2 might be the D (6 bases). The CDR3 runs 16 residues. The V and J ends lost 5 bases and 0 bases respectively, with 13 bases between them. Germline V gene sequence: CDR1 LNHDA, CDR2 SQIVND (reference sequence). The CDR3 sequence: CASSPTRTTNTGELFF. CDR3 sequence (DNA): TGTGCCAGTAGTCCCACCCGGACTACGAACACCGGGGAGCTGTTTTTT.

V usage is TRBV18 and J usage is TRBJ2-3; weak D call: TRBD2 (5 bases). This CDR3 spans 16 amino acids. Trimming removed 5 bases at V and 1 base at J, with 16 bases between. Per the germline V gene, CDR1 is KGHSH and CDR2 is LQKENI. CDR3 sequence reads: CASSSGLSLGTDTQYF. The DNA for the CDR3 is TGTGCCAGCTCATCCGGACTGTCTCTCGGCACAGATACGCAGTATTTT.